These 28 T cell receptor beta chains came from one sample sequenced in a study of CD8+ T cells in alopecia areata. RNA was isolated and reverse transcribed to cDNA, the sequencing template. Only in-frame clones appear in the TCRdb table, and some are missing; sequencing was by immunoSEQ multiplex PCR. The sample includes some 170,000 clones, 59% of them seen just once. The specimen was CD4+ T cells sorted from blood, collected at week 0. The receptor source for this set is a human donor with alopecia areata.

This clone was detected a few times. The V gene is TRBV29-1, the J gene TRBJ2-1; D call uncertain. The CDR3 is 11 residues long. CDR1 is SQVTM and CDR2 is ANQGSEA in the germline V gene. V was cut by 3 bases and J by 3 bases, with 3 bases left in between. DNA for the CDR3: TGCAGCGTTGAGGGCTACAATGAGCAGTTCTTC. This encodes CSVEGYNEQFF.

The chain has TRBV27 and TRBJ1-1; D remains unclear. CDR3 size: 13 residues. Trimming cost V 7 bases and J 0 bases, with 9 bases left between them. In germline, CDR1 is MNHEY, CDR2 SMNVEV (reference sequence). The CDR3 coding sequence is TGTGCCAGCACGGATGGGATGAACACTGAAGCTTTCTTT. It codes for CASTDGMNTEAFF.

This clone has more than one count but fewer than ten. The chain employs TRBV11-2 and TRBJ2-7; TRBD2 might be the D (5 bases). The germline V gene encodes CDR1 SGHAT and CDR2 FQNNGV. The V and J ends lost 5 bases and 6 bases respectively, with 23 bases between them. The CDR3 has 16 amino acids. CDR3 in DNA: TGTGCCAGCAGCCCCCCCTCCGGACTGTACTGGTCCGAGCAGTACTTC. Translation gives CASSPPSGLYWSEQYF.

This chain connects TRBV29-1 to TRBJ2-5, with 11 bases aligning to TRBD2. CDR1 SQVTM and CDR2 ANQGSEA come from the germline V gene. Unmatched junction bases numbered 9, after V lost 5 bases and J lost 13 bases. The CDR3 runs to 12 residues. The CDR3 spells CSVSASGGLAYF. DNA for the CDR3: TGCAGCGTTTCCGCTAGCGGGGGGTTAGCGTACTTC.

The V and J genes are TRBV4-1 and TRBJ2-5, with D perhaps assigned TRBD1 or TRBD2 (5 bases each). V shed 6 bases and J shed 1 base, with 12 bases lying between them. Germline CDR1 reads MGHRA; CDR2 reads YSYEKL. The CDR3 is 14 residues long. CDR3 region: CASRPGGGQETQYF. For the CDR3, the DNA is TGCGCCAGCAGACCTGGTGGGGGCCAAGAGACCCAGTACTTC.

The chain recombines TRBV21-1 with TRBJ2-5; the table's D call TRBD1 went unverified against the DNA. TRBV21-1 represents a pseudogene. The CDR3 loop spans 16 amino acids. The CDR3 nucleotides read TGTGCCAGCAGCAATAGGGACAGGGGGTATGAAGAGACCCAGTACTTC. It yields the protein CASSNRDRGYEETQYF.

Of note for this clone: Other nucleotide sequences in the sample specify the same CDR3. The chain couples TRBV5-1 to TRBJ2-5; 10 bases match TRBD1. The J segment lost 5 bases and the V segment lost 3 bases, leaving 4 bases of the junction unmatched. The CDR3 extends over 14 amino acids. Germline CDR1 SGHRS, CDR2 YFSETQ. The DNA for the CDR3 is TGCGCCAGCAGCTCCGGGACAGGGGAGGAGACCCAGTACTTC. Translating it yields CASSSGTGEETQYF.

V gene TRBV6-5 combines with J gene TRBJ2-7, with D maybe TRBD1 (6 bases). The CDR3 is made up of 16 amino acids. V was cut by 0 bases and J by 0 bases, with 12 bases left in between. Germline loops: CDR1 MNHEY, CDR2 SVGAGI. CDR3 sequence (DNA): TGTGCCAGCAGTTACTCGTACAGGGCGAGCTCCTACGAGCAGTACTTC. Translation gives CASSYSYRASSYEQYF.

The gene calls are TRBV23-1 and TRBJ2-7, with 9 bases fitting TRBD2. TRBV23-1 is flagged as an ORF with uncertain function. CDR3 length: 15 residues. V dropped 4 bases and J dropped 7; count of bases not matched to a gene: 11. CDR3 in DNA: TGCGCCAGCAGTCGACGACTAGCGGAATTCCAAGAGCAGTACTTC. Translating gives CASSRRLAEFQEQYF.

DNA for the CDR3: TGTGCCACCAGCAGAGGAGGGGCCGGAGCCCTCTATGGCTACACCTTC. Amino acids: CATSRGGAGALYGYTF. The chain couples TRBV15 to TRBJ1-2; possible D gene TRBD1, 5 bases. V was clipped by 1 base and J by 4 bases, with 16 bases between them. Germline CDR1 is LNHNV and CDR2 is YYDKDF (reference sequence). There are 16 residues in the CDR3.

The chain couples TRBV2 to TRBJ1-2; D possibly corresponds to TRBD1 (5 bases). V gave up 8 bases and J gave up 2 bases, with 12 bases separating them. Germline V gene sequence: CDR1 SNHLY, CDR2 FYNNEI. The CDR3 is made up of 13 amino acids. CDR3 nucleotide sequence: TGTGCCAGCCCCGGAGAGGGGAACTATGGCTACACCTTC. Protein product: CASPGEGNYGYTF.

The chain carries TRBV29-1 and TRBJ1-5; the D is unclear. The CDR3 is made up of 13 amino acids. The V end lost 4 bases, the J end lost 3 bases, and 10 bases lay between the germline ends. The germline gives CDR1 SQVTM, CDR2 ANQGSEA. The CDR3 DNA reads TGCAGCGTTGCTCAGGCAGACAATCAGCCCCAGCATTTT. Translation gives CSVAQADNQPQHF.

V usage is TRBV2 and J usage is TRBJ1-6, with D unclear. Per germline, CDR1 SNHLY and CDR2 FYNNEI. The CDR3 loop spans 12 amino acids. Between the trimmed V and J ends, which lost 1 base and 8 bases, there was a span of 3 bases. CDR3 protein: CASSEDDSPLHF. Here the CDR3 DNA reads TGTGCCAGCAGTGAAGACGATTCACCCCTCCACTTT.

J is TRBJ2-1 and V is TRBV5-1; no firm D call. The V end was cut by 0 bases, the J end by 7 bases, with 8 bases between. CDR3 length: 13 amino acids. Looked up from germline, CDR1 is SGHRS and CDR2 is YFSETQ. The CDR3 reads CASSLGSENEQFF. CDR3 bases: TGCGCCAGCAGCTTGGGTTCGGAAAATGAGCAGTTCTTC.

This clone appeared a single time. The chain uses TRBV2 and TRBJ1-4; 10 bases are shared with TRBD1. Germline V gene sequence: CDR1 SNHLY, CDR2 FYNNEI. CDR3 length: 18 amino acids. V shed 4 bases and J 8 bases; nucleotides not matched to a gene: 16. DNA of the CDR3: TGTGCCAGCAGTGCTACCGGGACAGGGGCCTCGGGGAGAGAAAAACTGTTTTTT. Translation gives CASSATGTGASGREKLFF. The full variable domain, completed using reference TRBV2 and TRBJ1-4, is EPEVTQTPSHQVTQMGQEVILRCVPISNHLYFYWYRQILGQKVEFLVSFYNNEISEKSEIFDDQFSVERPDGSNFTLKIRSTKLEDSAMYFCASSATGTGASGREKLFFGSGTQLSVL.

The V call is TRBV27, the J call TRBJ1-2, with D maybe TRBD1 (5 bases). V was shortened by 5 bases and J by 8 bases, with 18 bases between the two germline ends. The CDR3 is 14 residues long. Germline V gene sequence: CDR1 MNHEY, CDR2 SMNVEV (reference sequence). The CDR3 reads CASSPRDLLGGYTF. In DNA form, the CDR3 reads TGTGCCAGCAGTCCCCGGGACCTCCTCGGGGGCTACACCTTC.

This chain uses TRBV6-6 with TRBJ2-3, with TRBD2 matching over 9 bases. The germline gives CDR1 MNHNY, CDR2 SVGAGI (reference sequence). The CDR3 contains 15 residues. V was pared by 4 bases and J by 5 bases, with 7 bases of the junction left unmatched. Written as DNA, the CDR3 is TGTGCCAGCAGTTTGTCGCGGGGGGGAGGAGATACGCAGTATTTT. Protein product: CASSLSRGGGDTQYF.

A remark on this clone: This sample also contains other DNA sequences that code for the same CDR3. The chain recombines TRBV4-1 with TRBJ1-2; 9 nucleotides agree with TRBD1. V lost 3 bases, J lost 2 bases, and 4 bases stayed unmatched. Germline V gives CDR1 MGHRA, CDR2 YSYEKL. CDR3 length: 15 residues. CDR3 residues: CASSHPGTGNYGYTF. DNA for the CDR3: TGCGCCAGCAGCCACCCAGGGACAGGGAACTATGGCTACACCTTC.

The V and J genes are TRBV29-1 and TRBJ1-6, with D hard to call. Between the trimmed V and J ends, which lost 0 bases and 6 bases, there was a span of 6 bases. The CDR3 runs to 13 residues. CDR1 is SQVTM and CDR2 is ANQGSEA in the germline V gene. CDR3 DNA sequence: TGCAGCGTTGAAGAGGGGTTTAATTCACCCCTCCACTTT. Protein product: CSVEEGFNSPLHF.

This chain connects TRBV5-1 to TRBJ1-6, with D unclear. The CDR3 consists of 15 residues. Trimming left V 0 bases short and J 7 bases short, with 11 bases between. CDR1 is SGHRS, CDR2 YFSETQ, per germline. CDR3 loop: CASSLDQIFNSPLHF. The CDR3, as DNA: TGCGCCAGCAGCTTGGACCAGATCTTCAATTCACCCCTCCACTTT.

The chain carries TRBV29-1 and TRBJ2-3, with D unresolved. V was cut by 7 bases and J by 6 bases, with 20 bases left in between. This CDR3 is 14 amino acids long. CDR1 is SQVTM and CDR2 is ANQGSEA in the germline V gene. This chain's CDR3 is CSARRGISSDTQYF. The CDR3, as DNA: TGCAGCGCCCGTAGAGGCATCTCATCGGATACGCAGTATTTT.

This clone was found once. The CDR3 reads CAWATSGGRNEQFF. The CDR3 coding sequence is TGTGCCTGGGCCACTAGCGGGGGCCGCAATGAGCAGTTCTTC. The chain joins TRBV30 to TRBJ2-1; 11 bases align to TRBD2. The CDR3 is 14 residues long. Trimming at V came to 5 bases and at J to 6 bases, leaving 6 bases not matched to a gene. Germline V gene data show CDR1 as GTSNPN and CDR2 as SVGIG (reference sequence).

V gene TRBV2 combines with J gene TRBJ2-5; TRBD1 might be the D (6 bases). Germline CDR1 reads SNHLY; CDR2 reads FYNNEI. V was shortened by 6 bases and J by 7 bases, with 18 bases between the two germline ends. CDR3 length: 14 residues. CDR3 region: CASSAAQGPGTQYF. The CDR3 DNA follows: TGTGCCAGCAGCGCTGCACAGGGACCTGGGACCCAGTACTTC.

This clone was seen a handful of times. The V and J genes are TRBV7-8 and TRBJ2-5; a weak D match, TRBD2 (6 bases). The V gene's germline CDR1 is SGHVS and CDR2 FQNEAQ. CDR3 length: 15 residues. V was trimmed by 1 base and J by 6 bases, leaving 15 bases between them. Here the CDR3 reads CASSLVGGAVKTQYF. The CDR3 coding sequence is TGTGCCAGCAGCTTAGTGGGCGGGGCGGTAAAGACCCAGTACTTC.

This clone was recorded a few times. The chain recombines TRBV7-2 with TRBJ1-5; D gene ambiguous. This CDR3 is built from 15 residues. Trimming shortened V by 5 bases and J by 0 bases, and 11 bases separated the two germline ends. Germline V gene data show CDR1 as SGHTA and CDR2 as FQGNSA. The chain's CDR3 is CASSPGEFSNQPQHF. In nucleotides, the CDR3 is TGTGCCAGCAGCCCTGGGGAATTTAGCAATCAGCCCCAGCATTTT. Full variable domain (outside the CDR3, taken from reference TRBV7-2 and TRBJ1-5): GAGVSQSPSNKVTEKGKDVELRCDPISGHTALYWYRQSLGQGLEFLIYFQGNSAPDKSGLPSDRFSAERTGGSVSTLTIQRTQQEDSAVYLCASSPGEFSNQPQHFGDGTRLSIL.

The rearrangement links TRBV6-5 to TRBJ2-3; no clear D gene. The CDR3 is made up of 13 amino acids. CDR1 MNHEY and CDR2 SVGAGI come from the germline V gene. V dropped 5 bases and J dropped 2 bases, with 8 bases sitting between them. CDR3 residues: CASSDNPTDTQYF. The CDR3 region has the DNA TGTGCCAGCAGTGATAACCCCACAGATACGCAGTATTTT.

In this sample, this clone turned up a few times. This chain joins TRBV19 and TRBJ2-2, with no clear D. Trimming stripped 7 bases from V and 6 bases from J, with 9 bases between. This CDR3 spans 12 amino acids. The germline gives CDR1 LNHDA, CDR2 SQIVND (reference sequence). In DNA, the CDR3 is TGTGCCAGTATGGTGGTATCCGGGGAGCTGTTTTTT. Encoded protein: CASMVVSGELFF. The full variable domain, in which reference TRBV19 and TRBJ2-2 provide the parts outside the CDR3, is DGGITQSPKYLFRKEGQNVTLSCEQNLNHDAMYWYRQDPGQGLRLIYYSQIVNDFQKGDIAEGYSVSREKKESFPLTVTSAQKNPTAFYLCASMVVSGELFFGEGSRLTVL.

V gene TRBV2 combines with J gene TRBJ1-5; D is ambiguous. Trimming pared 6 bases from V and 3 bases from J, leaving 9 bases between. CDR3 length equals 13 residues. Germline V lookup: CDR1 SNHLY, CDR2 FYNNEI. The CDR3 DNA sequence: TGTGCCAGCAGCGATGATTTCAATCAGCCCCAGCATTTT. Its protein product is CASSDDFNQPQHF. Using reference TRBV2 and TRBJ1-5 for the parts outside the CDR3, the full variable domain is EPEVTQTPSHQVTQMGQEVILRCVPISNHLYFYWYRQILGQKVEFLVSFYNNEISEKSEIFDDQFSVERPDGSNFTLKIRSTKLEDSAMYFCASSDDFNQPQHFGDGTRLSIL.